The rows below give T cell receptor beta chains drawn from one sample of a study of blood T cells in healthy people across ages. TCRdb recomputed calls from the 5' RACE reads with MiXCR, one row per CDR3 protein. The sample yields about 580,000 distinct CDR3 sequences, around 48% seen once. The sequenced sample consisted of blood. The receptor set was obtained from an elderly man in good health. Each CDR3 is given with its conserved first and last residue. Fields, in order: CDR3 length, D gene, clone size, J gene, V gene, CDR3 DNA, CDR3 protein. The D gene is left open where the match is weak. The size entry is marked missing in some rows and otherwise reads once, few, many or a size class.

len: 15; d_gene: NA; abundance: once; j_gene: TRBJ2-7; v_gene: TRBV7-2; CDR3nt: TGTGCCAGCAGCCCTCGGACTGGAATAACCTACGAGCAGTACTTC; CDR3aa: CASSPRTGITYEQYF
len: 15; d_gene: NA; abundance: NA; j_gene: TRBJ2-7; v_gene: TRBV6-2/TRBV6-3; CDR3nt: TGTGCCAGCAGTATCGGGGCACCAGAGACCTACGAGCAGTACTTC; CDR3aa: CASSIGAPETYEQYF
len: 12; d_gene: NA; abundance: few; j_gene: TRBJ2-5; v_gene: TRBV11-2; CDR3nt: TGTGCCAGCAGCTTAGATAAACTCGGCCAGTACTTC; CDR3aa: CASSLDKLGQYF
len: 16; d_gene: TRBD1; abundance: few; j_gene: TRBJ2-3; v_gene: TRBV5-1; CDR3nt: TGCGCCAGCAGCTTTTCGACAGGGGGATTGGCAGATACGCAGTATTTT; CDR3aa: CASSFSTGGLADTQYF
len: 13; d_gene: NA; abundance: NA; j_gene: TRBJ2-7; v_gene: TRBV25-1; CDR3nt: TGTGCCAGCAGGGGGATCAACTCCTACGAGCAGTACTTC; CDR3aa: CASRGINSYEQYF
len: 11; d_gene: NA; abundance: NA; j_gene: TRBJ1-2; v_gene: TRBV2; CDR3nt: TGTGCCAGCGGGGATTCCGACGGCTACACCTTC; CDR3aa: CASGDSDGYTF
len: 16; d_gene: NA; abundance: NA; j_gene: TRBJ2-3; v_gene: TRBV5-1; CDR3nt: TGCGCCAGCAGCTTTAACGGGGGGCCCCGCACAGATACGCAGTATTTT; CDR3aa: CASSFNGGPRTDTQYF
len: 17; d_gene: TRBD2; abundance: NA; j_gene: TRBJ2-1; v_gene: TRBV20-1; CDR3nt: TGCAGTGCTAGAGACCGACTAGCGGCCCACTCCTACAATGAGCAGTTCTTC; CDR3aa: CSARDRLAAHSYNEQFF
len: 14; d_gene: NA; abundance: NA; j_gene: TRBJ1-1; v_gene: TRBV20-1; CDR3nt: TGCAGTGCCAGAAAACCGGGACAGAACACTGAAGCTTTCTTT; CDR3aa: CSARKPGQNTEAFF
len: 13; d_gene: TRBD1; abundance: few; j_gene: TRBJ1-2; v_gene: TRBV5-1; CDR3nt: TGCGCCAGCGGTCCGACAGGGGGTCCGGGCTACACCTTC; CDR3aa: CASGPTGGPGYTF
len: 15; d_gene: TRBD1; abundance: NA; j_gene: TRBJ1-1; v_gene: TRBV4-2; CDR3nt: TGTGCCAGCAGCCAAGGTACAGGGGGGAACACTGAAGCTTTCTTT; CDR3aa: CASSQGTGGNTEAFF
len: 12; d_gene: NA; abundance: NA; j_gene: TRBJ2-7; v_gene: TRBV5-1; CDR3nt: TGCGCCAGCTCCCTACCGACGTACGAGCAGTACTTC; CDR3aa: CASSLPTYEQYF
len: 14; d_gene: NA; abundance: NA; j_gene: TRBJ2-5; v_gene: TRBV4-2; CDR3nt: TGTGCCAGCAGCCAAGGGAGCGGAACCTACAAGCAGTACTTC; CDR3aa: CASSQGSGTYKQYF
len: 14; d_gene: NA; abundance: NA; j_gene: TRBJ2-3; v_gene: TRBV4-2; CDR3nt: TGTGCCAGCCGGGGAAGGGTTGTAACAGATACGCAGTATTTT; CDR3aa: CASRGRVVTDTQYF
len: 15; d_gene: NA; abundance: few; j_gene: TRBJ1-5; v_gene: TRBV12-3/TRBV12-4; CDR3nt: TGTGCCAGCAGTTTCAAGCAGGGGAGGAATCAGCCCCAGCATTTT; CDR3aa: CASSFKQGRNQPQHF
len: 13; d_gene: NA; abundance: NA; j_gene: TRBJ2-5; v_gene: TRBV5-1; CDR3nt: TGCGCCAGCAGTCTCGGCAGGCAAGAGACCCGGTACTTC; CDR3aa: CASSLGRQETRYF
len: 15; d_gene: NA; abundance: NA; j_gene: TRBJ2-3; v_gene: TRBV3-1; CDR3nt: TGTGCCAGCAGCCCCTACGTGGGCAACACAGATACGCAGTATTTT; CDR3aa: CASSPYVGNTDTQYF
len: 13; d_gene: NA; abundance: many; j_gene: TRBJ2-7; v_gene: TRBV27; CDR3nt: TGTGCCAGCAGATTAGGCCCGCCTTACGAGCAGTACTTC; CDR3aa: CASRLGPPYEQYF
len: 13; d_gene: NA; abundance: NA; j_gene: TRBJ1-5; v_gene: TRBV6-5; CDR3nt: TGTGCCAGCAGAAGGGGGAGGCAACAGCCCCAGCATTTT; CDR3aa: CASRRGRQQPQHF
len: 13; d_gene: NA; abundance: NA; j_gene: TRBJ2-7; v_gene: TRBV11-2; CDR3nt: TGTGCCAGCAGCTTAGATCTATCGGACGAGCAGTACTTC; CDR3aa: CASSLDLSDEQYF
len: 17; d_gene: TRBD2; abundance: NA; j_gene: TRBJ2-7; v_gene: TRBV7-9; CDR3nt: TGTGCCAGCAGCAACGGCCTAGCGGGAGATCGGTCCTACGAGCAGTACTTC; CDR3aa: CASSNGLAGDRSYEQYF
len: 13; d_gene: NA; abundance: NA; j_gene: TRBJ1-3; v_gene: TRBV20-1; CDR3nt: TGCAGTGCTAGATATGGGGTTGGAAACACCGTATATTTT; CDR3aa: CSARYGVGNTVYF
len: 15; d_gene: NA; abundance: few; j_gene: TRBJ2-3; v_gene: TRBV20-1; CDR3nt: TGCAGTGCCAGGTCCCGAGGGAGAGTGAGAAATACGCAGTATTTT; CDR3aa: CSARSRGRVRNTQYF
len: 13; d_gene: NA; abundance: NA; j_gene: TRBJ2-7; v_gene: TRBV9; CDR3nt: TGTGCCAGCAGCGTAGCTGCGGGGTACGAGCAGTACTTC; CDR3aa: CASSVAAGYEQYF
len: 14; d_gene: TRBD1; abundance: NA; j_gene: TRBJ1-6; v_gene: TRBV10-3; CDR3nt: TGTGCCATCAGTGAGGGACAGGAGTATTCACCCCTCCACTTT; CDR3aa: CAISEGQEYSPLHF
len: 17; d_gene: NA; abundance: NA; j_gene: TRBJ1-1; v_gene: TRBV20-1; CDR3nt: TGCAGTGCTAGAGATTCGGCCCTGGCAGCAATGAACACTGAAGCTTTCTTT; CDR3aa: CSARDSALAAMNTEAFF
len: 14; d_gene: TRBD1; abundance: NA; j_gene: TRBJ2-2; v_gene: TRBV10-1; CDR3nt: TGCGCCAGCAGTGGGACAGGGACGACCGGGGAGCTGTTTTTT; CDR3aa: CASSGTGTTGELFF
len: 12; d_gene: NA; abundance: NA; j_gene: TRBJ1-2; v_gene: TRBV29-1; CDR3nt: TGCAGCGTTGAGTACCAGCATTATGGCTACACCTTC; CDR3aa: CSVEYQHYGYTF
len: 16; d_gene: NA; abundance: NA; j_gene: TRBJ2-1; v_gene: TRBV9; CDR3nt: TGTGCCAGCAGCGTAGACACGCGGGGAGCCTACAATGAACAGTTCTTC; CDR3aa: CASSVDTRGAYNEQFF
len: 18; d_gene: NA; abundance: NA; j_gene: TRBJ2-1; v_gene: TRBV9; CDR3nt: TGTGCCAGCAGCGTAGCTACTAGCCCGTCCTCCTGGGGGAATGAGCAGTTCTTC; CDR3aa: CASSVATSPSSWGNEQFF
len: 15; d_gene: NA; abundance: few; j_gene: TRBJ1-5; v_gene: TRBV4-3; CDR3nt: TGCGCCAGCAGCCAAGTTATAGGGTCGGATCAGCCCCAGCATTTT; CDR3aa: CASSQVIGSDQPQHF
len: 14; d_gene: NA; abundance: once; j_gene: TRBJ2-3; v_gene: TRBV4-1; CDR3nt: TGCGCCAGCAGCCAAGTTGGGCTCACAGATACGCAGTATTTT; CDR3aa: CASSQVGLTDTQYF
len: 11; d_gene: NA; abundance: many; j_gene: TRBJ2-7; v_gene: TRBV6-5; CDR3nt: TGTGCCAGCAGTACAGACTACGAGCAGTACTTC; CDR3aa: CASSTDYEQYF
len: 13; d_gene: NA; abundance: NA; j_gene: TRBJ2-2; v_gene: TRBV7-2; CDR3nt: TGTGCCAGCAGTCCCATTAACACCGGGGAGCTGTTTTTT; CDR3aa: CASSPINTGELFF
len: 13; d_gene: TRBD1; abundance: few; j_gene: TRBJ2-1; v_gene: TRBV7-2; CDR3nt: TGTGCCAGCAGCCACCGGACAGGGAATGAGCAGTTCTTC; CDR3aa: CASSHRTGNEQFF
len: 17; d_gene: TRBD1; abundance: NA; j_gene: TRBJ2-7; v_gene: TRBV7-2; CDR3nt: TGTGCCAGCAGCTTAGGCCCGGGACAGGGGGAAACCTACGAGCAGTACTTC; CDR3aa: CASSLGPGQGETYEQYF
len: 15; d_gene: NA; abundance: NA; j_gene: TRBJ2-7; v_gene: TRBV6-6; CDR3nt: TGTGCCAGCAGTTACGGGTACGGCGGCCGCGGGGAGCAGTACTTC; CDR3aa: CASSYGYGGRGEQYF
len: 12; d_gene: NA; abundance: NA; j_gene: TRBJ2-7; v_gene: TRBV5-1; CDR3nt: TGCGCCAGCATCTTGACAGGTTACGAGCAGTACTTC; CDR3aa: CASILTGYEQYF
len: 15; d_gene: TRBD1; abundance: few; j_gene: TRBJ1-5; v_gene: TRBV6-2/TRBV6-3; CDR3nt: TGTGCCAGCAGTTATGGGGACAGAGGAAATCAGCCCCAGCATTTT; CDR3aa: CASSYGDRGNQPQHF
len: 16; d_gene: NA; abundance: NA; j_gene: TRBJ2-1; v_gene: TRBV7-2; CDR3nt: TGTGCCAGCAGCTTAGCGGGCGGGTATAACTACAATGAGCAGTTCTTC; CDR3aa: CASSLAGGYNYNEQFF
len: 14; d_gene: TRBD1; abundance: NA; j_gene: TRBJ2-7; v_gene: TRBV28; CDR3nt: TGTGCCAGCATCGACAGGGGAAGCTCCTACGAGCAGTACTTC; CDR3aa: CASIDRGSSYEQYF
len: 14; d_gene: NA; abundance: NA; j_gene: TRBJ2-5; v_gene: TRBV5-1; CDR3nt: TGCGCCAGCAGCTTGCCCGGGGCCCAAGAGACCCAGTACTTC; CDR3aa: CASSLPGAQETQYF
len: 17; d_gene: TRBD2; abundance: NA; j_gene: TRBJ2-4; v_gene: TRBV6-1; CDR3nt: TGTGCCAGCCTGAGCGGGGTCTTAGAGGGAGCCAAAAACATTCAGTACTTC; CDR3aa: CASLSGVLEGAKNIQYF
len: 15; d_gene: NA; abundance: NA; j_gene: TRBJ2-3; v_gene: TRBV7-2; CDR3nt: TGTGCCAGCAGCTTAAGGGACCTTGGGTCAGATACGCAGTATTTT; CDR3aa: CASSLRDLGSDTQYF
len: 15; d_gene: TRBD2; abundance: few; j_gene: TRBJ2-3; v_gene: TRBV20-1; CDR3nt: TGCAGTGCTAGGAACGCGGGAGGGCGAACAGATACGCAGTATTTT; CDR3aa: CSARNAGGRTDTQYF
len: 13; d_gene: TRBD2; abundance: few; j_gene: TRBJ2-1; v_gene: TRBV20-1; CDR3nt: TGCAGTGCTACCAATAGCGGGAGCAATGAGCAGTTCTTC; CDR3aa: CSATNSGSNEQFF